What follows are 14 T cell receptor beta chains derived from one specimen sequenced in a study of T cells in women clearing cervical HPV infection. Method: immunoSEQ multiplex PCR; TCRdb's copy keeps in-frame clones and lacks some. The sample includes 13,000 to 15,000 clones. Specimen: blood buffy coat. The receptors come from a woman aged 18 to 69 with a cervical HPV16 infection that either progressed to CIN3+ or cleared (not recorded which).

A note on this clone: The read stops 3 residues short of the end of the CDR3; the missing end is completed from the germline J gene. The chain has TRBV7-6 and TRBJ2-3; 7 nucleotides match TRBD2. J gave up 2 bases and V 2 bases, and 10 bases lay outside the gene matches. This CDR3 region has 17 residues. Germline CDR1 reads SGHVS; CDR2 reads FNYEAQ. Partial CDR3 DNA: TGTGCCAGCAGCTTAAGTCCAGCGGGGATATCCACAGATACG. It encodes CASSLSPAGISTDT. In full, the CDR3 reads CASSLSPAGISTDTQYF.

CDR3 residues: CAISAGQYNEQFF. The part of the CDR3 DNA that was read is TGTGCCATCAGCGCCGGACAGTACAATGAG. The chain combines TRBV10-3 with TRBJ2-1, with D possibly TRBD1 on 6 matching bases. The DNA ends 3 residues before the CDR3 does, and the rest of the CDR3 is filled in from the germline J gene. CDR1 and CDR2 (germline): ENHRY, SYGVKD. V lost 6 bases to trimming and J lost 4 bases, with 10 bases between them. The CDR3 is 13 amino acids.

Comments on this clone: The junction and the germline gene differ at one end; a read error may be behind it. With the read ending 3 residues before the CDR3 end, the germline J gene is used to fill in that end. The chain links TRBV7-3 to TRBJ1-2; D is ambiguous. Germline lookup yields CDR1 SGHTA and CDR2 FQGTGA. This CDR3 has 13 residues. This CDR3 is CASSLSGSDTYTF. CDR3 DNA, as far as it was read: TGTGCCAGCAGTTTAAGCGGTTCAGATACC.

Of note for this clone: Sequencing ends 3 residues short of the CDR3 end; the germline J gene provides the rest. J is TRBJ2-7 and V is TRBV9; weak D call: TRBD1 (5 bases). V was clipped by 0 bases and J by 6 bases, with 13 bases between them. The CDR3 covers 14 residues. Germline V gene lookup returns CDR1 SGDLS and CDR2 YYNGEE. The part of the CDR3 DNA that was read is TGTGCCAGCAGCGTAGGAGGCAGGGATAGCGAG. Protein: CASSVGGRDSE. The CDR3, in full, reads CASSVGGRDSEQYF.

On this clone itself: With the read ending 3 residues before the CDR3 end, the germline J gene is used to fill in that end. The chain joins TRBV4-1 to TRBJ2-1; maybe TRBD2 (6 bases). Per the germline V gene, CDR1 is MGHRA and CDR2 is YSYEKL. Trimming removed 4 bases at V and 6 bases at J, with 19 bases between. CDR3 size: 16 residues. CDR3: CASSPVGGLKSNEQFF. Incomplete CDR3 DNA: TGCGCCAGCAGCCCAGTGGGAGGACTAAAAAGCAATGAG.

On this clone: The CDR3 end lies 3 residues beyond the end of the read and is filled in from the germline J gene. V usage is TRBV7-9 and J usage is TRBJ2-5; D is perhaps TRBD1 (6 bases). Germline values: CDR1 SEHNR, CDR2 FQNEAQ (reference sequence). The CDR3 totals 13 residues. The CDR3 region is CASSLVGADTQYF. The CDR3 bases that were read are TGTGCCAGCAGCTTGGTGGGGGCAGATACC.

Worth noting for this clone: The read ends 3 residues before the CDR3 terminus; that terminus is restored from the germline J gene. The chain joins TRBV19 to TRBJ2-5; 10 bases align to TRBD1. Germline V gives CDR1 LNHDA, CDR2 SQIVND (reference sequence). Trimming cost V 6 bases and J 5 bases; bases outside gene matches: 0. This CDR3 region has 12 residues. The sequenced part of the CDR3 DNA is TGTGCCAGTAGGGGACAGGGGGAGACC. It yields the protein CASRGQGET. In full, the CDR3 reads CASRGQGETQYF.

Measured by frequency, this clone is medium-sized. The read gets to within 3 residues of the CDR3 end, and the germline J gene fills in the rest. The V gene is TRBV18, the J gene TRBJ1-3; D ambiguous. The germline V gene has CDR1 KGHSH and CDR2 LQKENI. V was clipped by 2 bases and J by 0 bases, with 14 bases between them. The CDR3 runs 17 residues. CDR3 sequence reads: CASSPSPGIFSGNTIYF. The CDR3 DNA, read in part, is TGTGCCAGCTCACCATCTCCGGGGATCTTCTCTGGAAACACC.

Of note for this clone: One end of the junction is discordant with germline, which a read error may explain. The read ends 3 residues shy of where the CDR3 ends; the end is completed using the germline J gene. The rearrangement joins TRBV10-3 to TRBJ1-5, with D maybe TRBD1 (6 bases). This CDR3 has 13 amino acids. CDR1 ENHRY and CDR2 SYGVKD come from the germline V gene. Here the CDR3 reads CAISDRGKQPQHF. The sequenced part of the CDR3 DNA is TGTGCCATCAGTGACAGGGGCAAGCAGCCC.

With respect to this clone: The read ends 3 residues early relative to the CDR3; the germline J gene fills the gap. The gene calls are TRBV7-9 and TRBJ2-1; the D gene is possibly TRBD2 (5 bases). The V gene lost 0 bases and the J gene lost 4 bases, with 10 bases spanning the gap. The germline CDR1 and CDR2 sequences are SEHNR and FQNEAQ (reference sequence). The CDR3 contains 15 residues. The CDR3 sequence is CASSLARASYNEQFF. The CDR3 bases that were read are TGTGCCAGCAGCTTAGCGAGGGCATCTTACAATGAG.

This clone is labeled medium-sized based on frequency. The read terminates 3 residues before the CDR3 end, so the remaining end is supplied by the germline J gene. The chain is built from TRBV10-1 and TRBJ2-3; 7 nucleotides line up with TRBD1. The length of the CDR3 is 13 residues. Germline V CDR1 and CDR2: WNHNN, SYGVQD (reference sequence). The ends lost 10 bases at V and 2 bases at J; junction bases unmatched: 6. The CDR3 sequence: CAISGTVTDTQYF. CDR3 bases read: TGCGCCATCTCCGGGACAGTCACAGATACG.

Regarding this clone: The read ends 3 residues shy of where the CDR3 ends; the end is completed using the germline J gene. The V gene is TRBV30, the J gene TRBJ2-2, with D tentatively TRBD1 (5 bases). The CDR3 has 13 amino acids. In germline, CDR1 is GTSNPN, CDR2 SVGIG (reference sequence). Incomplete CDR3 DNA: TGTGCCTGGGAAGGGTCTGGGGCCAACGTG. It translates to CAWEGSGANV. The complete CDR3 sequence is CAWEGSGANVLFF.

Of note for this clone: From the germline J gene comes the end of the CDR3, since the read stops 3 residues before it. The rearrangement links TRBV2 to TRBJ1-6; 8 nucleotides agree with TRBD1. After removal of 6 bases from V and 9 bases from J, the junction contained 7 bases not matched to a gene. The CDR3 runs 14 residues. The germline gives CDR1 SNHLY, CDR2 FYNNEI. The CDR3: CASSPDRDSSPLHF. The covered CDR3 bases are TGTGCCAGCAGCCCGGACAGGGATAGTTCACCC.

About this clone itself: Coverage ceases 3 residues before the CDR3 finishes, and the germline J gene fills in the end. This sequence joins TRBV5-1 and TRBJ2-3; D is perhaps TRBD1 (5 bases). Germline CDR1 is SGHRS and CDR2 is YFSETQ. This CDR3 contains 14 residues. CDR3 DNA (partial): TGCGCCAGCAGAACCGGACAATTACAAGAGACG. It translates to CASRTGQLQET. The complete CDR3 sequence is CASRTGQLQETQYF.